This TCR beta chain was documented in a study of regulatory T cells in long-lasting Graves disease (dated by TCRdb to the early 2020s). Context from the whole study: Persistent Graves' disease was defined as antithyroid drug treatment for over 5 years with persistently positive TSH receptor autoantibodies. A total of 33 samples underwent TCR sequencing, from some 13 patients with persistent Graves' disease and some 20 patients with newly diagnosed Graves' disease. The study was conducted in China and was registered as a clinical trial. In the clinical cohort, patients with persistent Graves' disease had used antithyroid drugs for an average of roughly ten years. This study used TCR sequencing and RNA sequencing of peripheral blood to compare persistent Graves' disease patients against newly diagnosed Graves' disease patients. The full study reports these points: Preferential use of TRBV28, TRBJ1-2 and TRBJ2-5 was observed in persistent disease, whereas TRBV20-1 and TRBJ2-1 were favored in newly diagnosed disease. Only the TCR beta chain was sequenced and analyzed. The authors noted that the small sample size was a limitation that may lower accuracy. Persistent Graves' disease patients showed lower TCR Shannon entropy and fewer highly expanded clones than newly diagnosed patients, suggesting clonal expansion. Because the primary lesion, thyroid tissue, could not be accessed, the study looked at peripheral blood alone. More public clonotypes were shared among persistent patients (2,741) than among newly diagnosed patients (966).

The library was prepared using multiplex PCR. Instrument on record: Illumina HiSeq 4000. iRepertoire HTBI primers and Arm-PCR amplification of CDR3 regions were used to construct TCR beta libraries. Before sequencing, the PCR products went through gel purification. As for the original processing: A total of fewer than 80 TRBV and about 13 TRBJ segments were identified across samples and were used for gene usage analysis of CDR3 amino acid clonotypes. Filtered high-quality paired reads were merged into contigs using COPE and FqMerger. Contigs were aligned with BLAST to IMGT TRBV, TRBD and TRBJ reference genes, and CDR3 was defined per IMGT. Any clonotype with a frequency above 0.1% was classified as a highly expanded clone. Shannon entropy served as the measure of repertoire diversity, while the Gini coefficient captured V-J evenness. A clonotype was considered public if more than one individual shared it. Starting from the raw public reads, TCRdb applied fastp trimming at Q25, assembled clones with MiXCR and retained in-frame beta chains. Every CDR3 protein is listed once, alongside the most common genes and DNA of its rows. None of the V and J calls come from the authors' own analysis; TCRdb made them. A total of roughly 400,000 distinct CDR3 sequences appear in this sample, 20% to 25% of them only once. The leading ten clones occupy about 20% of the sample.

Explained via the paper, the time point label denotes: persistent/refractory GD, antithyroid drugs over 5 years with positive TRAb. RNA was extracted from PBMCs in TRIzol for both TCR sequencing and RNA sequencing. The diagnosis of Graves' disease was made according to American Thyroid Association guidelines. Patients were recruited from an endocrinology department in Xi'an, China. Each patient gave 9 to 10 milliliters of peripheral blood, collected in an EDTA anticoagulant tube. Ficoll Paque Plus density gradient separation was used to isolate PBMCs, and no further T cell sorting was performed. An Agilent 2100 Bioanalyzer and agarose gel were used to assess RNA quality, and a NanoDrop 2000 was used to measure RNA concentration. The junction carries 11 bases between V and J, which are trimmed by 11 bases and 3 bases respectively. The CDR3 covers 12 residues, taking in both the cysteine and the phenylalanine. This entry keeps only the CDR3 DNA: 36 bases, framed from base 1. From a lookup of the germline V gene, CDR1 and CDR2 are MDHEN and SYDVKM.

To note about this clonotype: What antigen it recognizes has not been identified. The input lacks base qualities; no much larger clone sits a single base away.

The sequence came from a female donor with Graves disease. This sequence uses TRBV28 and TRBJ1-5, with an unclear D gene assignment. The sequenced sample was peripheral blood mononuclear cells (PBMCs), obtained when the disease was refractory, from a patient treated with antithyroid drugs. The CDR3 protein sequence reads: CAAAGPNQPQHF. The nucleotides read TGTGCCGCCGCCGGGCCCAATCAGCCCCAGCATTTT.